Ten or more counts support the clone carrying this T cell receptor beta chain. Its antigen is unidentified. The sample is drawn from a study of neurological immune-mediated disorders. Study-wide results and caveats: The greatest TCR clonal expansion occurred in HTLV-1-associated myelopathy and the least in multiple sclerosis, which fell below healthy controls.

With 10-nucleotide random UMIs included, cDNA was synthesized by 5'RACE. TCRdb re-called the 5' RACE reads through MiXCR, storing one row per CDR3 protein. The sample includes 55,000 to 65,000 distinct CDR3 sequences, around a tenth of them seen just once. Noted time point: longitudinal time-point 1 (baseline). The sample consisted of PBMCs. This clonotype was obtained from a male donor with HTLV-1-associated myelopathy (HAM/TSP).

The chain's CDR3 is CASSADRGGGHQYF. In nucleotides, the CDR3 is TGCGCCAGCAGTGCGGACAGGGGAGGGGGTCACCAGTATTTT. This chain connects TRBV10-2 to TRBJ2-3; 9 bases agree with TRBD1. V was pared by 4 bases and J by 12 bases, with 11 bases of the junction left unmatched. Germline loops: CDR1 WSHSY, CDR2 SAAADI. The CDR3 is 14 amino acids.